This is a list of T cell receptor beta chains from one sample in a study of T cells in Graves' hyperthyroidism and ophthalmopathy. TCRdb independently ran MiXCR on the multiplex PCR reads; one entry per CDR3 protein. The sample lists 380,000 or so distinct CDR3 sequences, roughly 14% occurring once. Sample: blood. The source of these receptors is a woman aged 30 to 39 with Graves' hyperthyroidism. Both conserved end residues are part of each CDR3. Each record gives: clone size, D gene, J gene, V gene, CDR3 DNA, CDR3 protein. The D gene is left open where the match is weak. The listing skips clone size in some rows; elsewhere it reads once, few, many or a size class.

clone_size: -; d_call: -; j_call: TRBJ2-2; v_call: TRBV25-1; cdr3_nt: TGTGCCAGCAGTGCGGCCAGGGGCACGAACACCGGGGAGCTGTTTTTT; cdr3_aa: CASSAARGTNTGELFF
clone_size: -; d_call: -; j_call: TRBJ2-4; v_call: TRBV15; cdr3_nt: TGTGCCACCAGCGGGGACTCCAAAAACATTCAGTACTTC; cdr3_aa: CATSGDSKNIQYF
clone_size: -; d_call: TRBD2; j_call: TRBJ2-1; v_call: TRBV20-1; cdr3_nt: TGCAGTGCTAGATTAAGACTAGCGGGAGGGCCCGGTGAGCAGTTCTTC; cdr3_aa: CSARLRLAGGPGEQFF
clone_size: many; d_call: -; j_call: TRBJ1-5; v_call: TRBV11-2; cdr3_nt: TGTGCCAGCAGCTACTATCAGCCCCAGCATTTT; cdr3_aa: CASSYYQPQHF
clone_size: many; d_call: -; j_call: TRBJ2-4; v_call: TRBV11-2; cdr3_nt: TGTGCCAGCAGCCCGAGAAAAAACATTCAGTACTTC; cdr3_aa: CASSPRKNIQYF
clone_size: few; d_call: TRBD2; j_call: TRBJ2-7; v_call: TRBV29-1; cdr3_nt: TGCAGCGCTAATTCTCCATCTGGCGGGAGCTCCTACGAGCAGTACTTC; cdr3_aa: CSANSPSGGSSYEQYF
clone_size: few; d_call: -; j_call: TRBJ1-6; v_call: TRBV12-3/TRBV12-4; cdr3_nt: TGTGCCAGCAGTCCCAGCGGGCGGCTGGATTCACCCCTCCACTTT; cdr3_aa: CASSPSGRLDSPLHF
clone_size: many; d_call: -; j_call: TRBJ2-5; v_call: TRBV7-2; cdr3_nt: TGTGCCAGCCAACCCTCGGAGGGGGGCATAGAGACCCAGTACTTC; cdr3_aa: CASQPSEGGIETQYF
clone_size: many; d_call: TRBD1; j_call: TRBJ2-1; v_call: TRBV24-1; cdr3_nt: TGTGCCACCAGGGACAGGTCCGATGAGCAGTTCTTC; cdr3_aa: CATRDRSDEQFF
clone_size: few; d_call: -; j_call: TRBJ2-1; v_call: TRBV7-2; cdr3_nt: TGTGCCAGCAGCTTGTCGGCGGGATACAATGAGCAGTTCTTC; cdr3_aa: CASSLSAGYNEQFF
clone_size: few; d_call: -; j_call: TRBJ2-1; v_call: TRBV27; cdr3_nt: TGTGCCAGCAAATTGGGAAAGGGCAATGAGCAGTTCTTC; cdr3_aa: CASKLGKGNEQFF
clone_size: many; d_call: -; j_call: TRBJ2-3; v_call: TRBV27; cdr3_nt: TGTGCCAGCAGTCCTAATCCCAGGGGAGATACGCAGTATTTT; cdr3_aa: CASSPNPRGDTQYF
clone_size: -; d_call: -; j_call: TRBJ2-2; v_call: TRBV28; cdr3_nt: TGTGCCAGCAGTTCCTTAGAAAAGGACACCGGGGAGCTGTTTTTT; cdr3_aa: CASSSLEKDTGELFF
clone_size: many; d_call: TRBD1; j_call: TRBJ2-7; v_call: TRBV7-2; cdr3_nt: TGTGCCAGCAGCCTCAACAGGGGCGGCTACGAGCAGTACTTC; cdr3_aa: CASSLNRGGYEQYF